One and the same sample provided the 6 T cell receptor beta chains below, sequenced in a study of blood T cells in healthy people across ages. A J-beta primer mix and a sample-barcoded 5' primer were used in a second PCR of roughly 7 to 12 cycles. TCRdb reprocessed the 5' RACE reads via MiXCR and lists one record per CDR3 protein. Of about 590,000 distinct CDR3 sequences in the sample, about 30% were seen once. The sample was blood. These receptors came from an elderly woman in good health.

Details on this clonotype: A much bigger clone sits one base away, suggesting this may be a read error. The gene calls are TRBV28 and TRBJ2-1; 10 positions agree with TRBD2. The length of the CDR3 is 16 residues. CDR1 and CDR2 (germline): MDHEN, SYDVKM. The CDR3 sequence is CAGSLPTSGHYNEQFF. CDR3 bases: TGTGCCGGCAGCCTCCCGACTAGCGGGCATTACAATGAGCAGTTCTTC.

This clonotype showed up many times. The chain combines TRBV10-3 with TRBJ2-7; D uncertain. The V gene's germline CDR1 is ENHRY and CDR2 SYGVKD. There are 17 residues in the CDR3. Trimming cost V 0 bases and J 4 bases, with 19 bases left between them. Here the CDR3 reads CAISESVTLENRYEQYF. As DNA, the CDR3 is TGTGCCATCAGTGAGTCGGTCACCCTCGAAAATAGATACGAGCAGTACTTC.

The sample holds many counts of this clonotype. The CDR3 DNA sequence: TGTGCCAGCAGCTTATCGGGGGGATGGCTAGCGGGGGCCCGAGCCAAAAACATTCAGTACTTC. Amino acids: CASSLSGGWLAGARAKNIQYF. The chain joins TRBV7-2 to TRBJ2-4, with TRBD2 matching 10 bases. The CDR3 is made up of 21 amino acids. V shed 2 bases and J 0 bases; nucleotides not matched to a gene: 16. Germline CDR1 SGHTA, CDR2 FQGNSA.

Concerning this clonotype: A much larger clonotype is one base distant, so this may be a read error. The chain uses TRBV5-1 and TRBJ2-3; possible D gene TRBD1, 5 bases. The CDR3 has 14 residues. The germline CDR1 and CDR2 sequences are SGHRS and YFSETQ. V was cut by 3 bases and J by 4 bases, with 12 bases left in between. The CDR3 bases are TGCGCCAGCAGCTGGGAAACAGGTGCAGATACGCAGTATTTT. It is translated as CASSWETGADTQYF.

The chain has TRBV7-9 and TRBJ2-3, with TRBD2 as a possible D gene (6 bases). This CDR3 is built from 14 residues. Deletions cut 8 bases from V and 1 base from J, with 13 bases between. The germline V gene has CDR1 SEHNR and CDR2 FQNEAQ (reference sequence). In nucleotides, the CDR3 is TGTGCCAGCCAAAAAACGGGGGGCACAGATACGCAGTATTTT. It yields the protein CASQKTGGTDTQYF.

This clonotype came up a few times. Possible read error: a much larger clone is one base away. This chain connects TRBV20-1 to TRBJ2-5; TRBD1 agrees at 10 bases. This CDR3 is built from 14 residues. The V gene end was trimmed by 7 bases and the J gene end by 11 bases; junction bases not matched to a gene: 16. Looked up from germline, CDR1 is DFQATT and CDR2 is SNEGSKA (reference sequence). The CDR3 DNA is TGCAGTGTTACCGGGACAGGGGCTAGGAATGAGCAGTACTTC. Amino acid sequence: CSVTGTGARNEQYF.